This T cell receptor beta chain is drawn from a study of early T cells in non-severe SARS-CoV-2 infection. With regard to this clonotype: What it binds is unknown.

There are 15 residues in the CDR3. Germline-derived CDR1 and CDR2 are SGHNT and YYREEE (reference sequence). Trimming removed 4 bases at V and 5 bases at J, with 18 bases between. Findings of the study overall: VDJdb-based matching was biased toward anti-spike CD8 responses and missed private and CD4 specificities.

Individual cDNA molecules received unique molecular identifiers during library preparation. Using its own MiXCR run on the 5' RACE reads, TCRdb lists one record per CDR3 protein. Of under 80,000 distinct CDR3 sequences listed, 11% were seen once; the top ten hold 3% to 4.5%. The sample was whole blood. The clonotype comes from an adult who was a healthcare worker with PCR-confirmed SARS-CoV-2 infection or an uninfected control (not recorded which). The chain is built from TRBV5-4 and TRBJ1-1, with D perhaps TRBD1 (5 bases). The CDR3 region is CASSRSSGHATEAFF. DNA for the CDR3: TGTGCCAGCAGCCGTTCGTCAGGGCATGCGACTGAAGCTTTCTTT.